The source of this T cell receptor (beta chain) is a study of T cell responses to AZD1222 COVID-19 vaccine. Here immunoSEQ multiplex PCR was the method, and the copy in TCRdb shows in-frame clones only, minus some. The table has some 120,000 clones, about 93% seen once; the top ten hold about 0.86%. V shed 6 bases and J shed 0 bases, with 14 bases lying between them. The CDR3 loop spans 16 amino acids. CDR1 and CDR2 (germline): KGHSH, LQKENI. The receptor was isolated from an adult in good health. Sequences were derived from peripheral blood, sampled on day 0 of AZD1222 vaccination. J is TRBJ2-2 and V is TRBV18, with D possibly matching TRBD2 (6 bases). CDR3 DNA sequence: TGTGCCAGCTCCCCAGTCGGGGGTACGAACACCGGGGAGCTGTTTTTT. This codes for CASSPVGGTNTGELFF. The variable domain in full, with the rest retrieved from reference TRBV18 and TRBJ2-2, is NAGVMQNPRHLVRRRGQEARLRCSPMKGHSHVYWYRQLPEEGLKFMVYLQKENIIDESGMPKERFSAEFPKEGPSILRIQQVVRGDSAAYFCASSPVGGTNTGELFFGEGSRLTVL.